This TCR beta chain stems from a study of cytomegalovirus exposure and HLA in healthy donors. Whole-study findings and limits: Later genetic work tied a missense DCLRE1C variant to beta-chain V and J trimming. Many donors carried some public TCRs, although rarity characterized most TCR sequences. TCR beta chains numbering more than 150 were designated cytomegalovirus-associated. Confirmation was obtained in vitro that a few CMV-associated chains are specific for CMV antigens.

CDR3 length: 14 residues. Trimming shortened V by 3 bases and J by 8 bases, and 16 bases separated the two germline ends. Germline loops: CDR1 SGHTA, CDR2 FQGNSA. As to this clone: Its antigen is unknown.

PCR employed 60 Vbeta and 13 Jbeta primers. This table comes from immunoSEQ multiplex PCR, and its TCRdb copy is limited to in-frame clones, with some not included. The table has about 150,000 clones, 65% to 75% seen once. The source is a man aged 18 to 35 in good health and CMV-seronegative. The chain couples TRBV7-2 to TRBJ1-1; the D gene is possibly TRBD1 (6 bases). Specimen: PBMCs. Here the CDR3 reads CASSFGTRSAEAFF. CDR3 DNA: TGTGCCAGCAGCTTCGGGACACGGAGCGCCGAAGCTTTCTTT.